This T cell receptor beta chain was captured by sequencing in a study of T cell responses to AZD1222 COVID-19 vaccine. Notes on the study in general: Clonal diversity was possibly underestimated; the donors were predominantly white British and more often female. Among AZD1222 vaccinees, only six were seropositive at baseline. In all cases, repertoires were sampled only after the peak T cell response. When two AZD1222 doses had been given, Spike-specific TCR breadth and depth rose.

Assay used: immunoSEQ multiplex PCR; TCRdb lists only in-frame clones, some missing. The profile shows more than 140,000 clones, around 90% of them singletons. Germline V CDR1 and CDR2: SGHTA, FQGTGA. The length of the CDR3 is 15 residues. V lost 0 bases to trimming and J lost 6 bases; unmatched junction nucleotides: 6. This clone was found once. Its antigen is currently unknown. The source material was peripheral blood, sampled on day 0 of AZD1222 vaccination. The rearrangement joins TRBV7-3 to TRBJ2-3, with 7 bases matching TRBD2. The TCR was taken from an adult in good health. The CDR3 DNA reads TGTGCCAGCAGCTTAACTGCGGGAGAAATGGATACGCAGTATTTT. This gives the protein CASSLTAGEMDTQYF.